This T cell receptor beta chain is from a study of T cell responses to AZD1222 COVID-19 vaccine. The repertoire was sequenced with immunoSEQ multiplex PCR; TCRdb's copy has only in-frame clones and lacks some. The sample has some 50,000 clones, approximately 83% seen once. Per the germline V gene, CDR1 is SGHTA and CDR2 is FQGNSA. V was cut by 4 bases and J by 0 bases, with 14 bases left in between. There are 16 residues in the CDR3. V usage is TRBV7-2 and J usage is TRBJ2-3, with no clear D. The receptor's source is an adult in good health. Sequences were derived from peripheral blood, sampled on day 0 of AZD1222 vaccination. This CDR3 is CASSSGLRLSTDTQYF. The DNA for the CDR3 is TGTGCCAGCAGCTCGGGCCTGCGGCTCAGCACAGATACGCAGTATTTT.